Below, one TCR beta chain is given with its context. Deletions cut 1 base from V and 3 bases from J, with 13 bases between. This CDR3 has 15 residues. Germline CDR1 is SGHAT and CDR2 is FQNNGV. In the study's own analysis: Quantification of nucleated cells was approximated via reference gene primer amplification. Assay used: immunoSEQ multiplex PCR; TCRdb lists only in-frame clones, some missing. The D gene and trimming were derived from the DNA, and the V and J assignments and clone size from that table. The table lists approximately 70,000 clones, about 91% of them singletons. This entry comes from a study of blood T cell repertoires in COVID-19. Overall study context: Acute and convalescent COVID-19 specimens originated in the United States, Italy and Spain. Sample material is recorded as cDNA or gDNA derived from T cells, B-cell-depleted T cells, or PBMCs.

The sample taken for sequencing was peripheral blood. The clonotype originates from an older woman with active COVID-19. V gene TRBV11-2 combines with J gene TRBJ2-7; D may be TRBD2 (6 bases). The CDR3 reads CASSLVASVGYEQYF. The DNA for the CDR3 is TGTGCCAGCAGCTTAGTGGCTAGCGTAGGCTACGAGCAGTACTTC.